This section outlines one T cell receptor (beta chain) sequence together with its context. Its antigen is unidentified. Here immunoSEQ multiplex PCR was the method, and the copy in TCRdb shows in-frame clones only, minus some. The table has over 85,000 clones, around 80% seen once. There are 13 residues in the CDR3. The V gene lost 4 bases and the J gene lost 11 bases, with 15 bases spanning the gap. Germline assignment: CDR1 SGDLS and CDR2 YYNGEE. The entry originates in a study of T cell responses to AZD1222 COVID-19 vaccine. Broader study findings: Per reports, nearly half of all spike-specific TCRs target regions that are unmutated in variants.

Sequenced here: peripheral blood, sampled on day 0 of AZD1222 vaccination. V is TRBV9 and J is TRBJ1-4; D may be TRBD1 (6 bases). The clonotype originates from an adult in good health. This CDR3 reads CASSQQQGGKLFF. In nucleotides, the CDR3 is TGTGCCAGCAGCCAACAACAGGGAGGCAAACTGTTTTTT.